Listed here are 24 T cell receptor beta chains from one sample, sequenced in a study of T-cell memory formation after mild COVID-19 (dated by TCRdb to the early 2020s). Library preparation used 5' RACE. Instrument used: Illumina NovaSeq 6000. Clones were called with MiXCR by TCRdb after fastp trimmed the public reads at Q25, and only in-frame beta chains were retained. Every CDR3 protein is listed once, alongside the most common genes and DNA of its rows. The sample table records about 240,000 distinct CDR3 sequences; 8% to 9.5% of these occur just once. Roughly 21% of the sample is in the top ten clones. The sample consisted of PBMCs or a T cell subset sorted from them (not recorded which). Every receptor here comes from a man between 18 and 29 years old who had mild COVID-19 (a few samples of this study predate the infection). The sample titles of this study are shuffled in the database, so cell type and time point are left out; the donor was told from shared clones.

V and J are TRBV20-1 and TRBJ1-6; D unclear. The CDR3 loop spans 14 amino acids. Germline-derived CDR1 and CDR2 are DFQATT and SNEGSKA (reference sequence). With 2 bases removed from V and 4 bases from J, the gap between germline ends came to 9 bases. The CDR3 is CSARLGSYNSPLHF. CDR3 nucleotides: TGCAGTGCTAGACTGGGCAGTTATAATTCACCCCTCCACTTT.

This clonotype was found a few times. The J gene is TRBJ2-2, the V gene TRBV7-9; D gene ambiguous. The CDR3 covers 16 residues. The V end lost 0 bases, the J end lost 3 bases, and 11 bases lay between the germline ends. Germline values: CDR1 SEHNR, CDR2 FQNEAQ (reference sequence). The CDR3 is CASSLAGKGYTGELFF. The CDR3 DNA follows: TGTGCCAGCAGCTTAGCGGGGAAAGGGTACACCGGGGAGCTGTTTTTT.

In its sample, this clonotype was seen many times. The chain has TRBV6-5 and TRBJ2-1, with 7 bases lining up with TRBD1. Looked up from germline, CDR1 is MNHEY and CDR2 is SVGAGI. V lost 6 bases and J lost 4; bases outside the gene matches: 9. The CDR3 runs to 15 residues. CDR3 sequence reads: CASSPGRGSYNEQFF. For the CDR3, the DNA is TGTGCCAGCAGCCCAGGCAGGGGGTCGTACAATGAGCAGTTCTTC.

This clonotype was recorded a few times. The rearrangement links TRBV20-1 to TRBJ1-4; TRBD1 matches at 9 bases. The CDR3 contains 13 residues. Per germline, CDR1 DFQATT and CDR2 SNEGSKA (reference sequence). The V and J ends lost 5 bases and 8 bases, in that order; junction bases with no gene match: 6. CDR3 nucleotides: TGCAGTGCTTGGACAGGGGTTTTCGAAAAACTGTTTTTT. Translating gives CSAWTGVFEKLFF.

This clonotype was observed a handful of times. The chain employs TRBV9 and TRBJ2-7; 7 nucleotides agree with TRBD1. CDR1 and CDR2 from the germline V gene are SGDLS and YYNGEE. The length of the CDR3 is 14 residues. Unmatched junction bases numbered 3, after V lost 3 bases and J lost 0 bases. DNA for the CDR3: TGTGCCAGCAGCGAGCGACAGGGCTCCTACGAGCAGTACTTC. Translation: CASSERQGSYEQYF.

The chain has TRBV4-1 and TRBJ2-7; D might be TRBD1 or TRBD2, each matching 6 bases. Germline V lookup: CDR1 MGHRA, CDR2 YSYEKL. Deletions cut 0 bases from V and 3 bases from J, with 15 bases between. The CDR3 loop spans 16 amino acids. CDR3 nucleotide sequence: TGCGCCAGCAGCCAAGATTATGGGGGGCTGAGCTACGAGCAGTACTTC. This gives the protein CASSQDYGGLSYEQYF.

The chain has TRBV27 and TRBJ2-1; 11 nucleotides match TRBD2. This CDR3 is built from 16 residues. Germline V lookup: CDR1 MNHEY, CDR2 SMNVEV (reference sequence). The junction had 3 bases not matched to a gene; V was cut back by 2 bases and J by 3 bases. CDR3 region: CASSLVLAGVYNEQFF. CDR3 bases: TGTGCCAGCAGTTTAGTACTAGCGGGGGTCTACAATGAGCAGTTCTTC.

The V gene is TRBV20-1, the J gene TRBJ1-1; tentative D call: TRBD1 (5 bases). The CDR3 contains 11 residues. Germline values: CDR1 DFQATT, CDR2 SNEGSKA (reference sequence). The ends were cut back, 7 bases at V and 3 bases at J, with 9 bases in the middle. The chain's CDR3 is CSGGWDTEAFF. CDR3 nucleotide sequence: TGCAGTGGGGGGTGGGACACTGAAGCTTTCTTT.

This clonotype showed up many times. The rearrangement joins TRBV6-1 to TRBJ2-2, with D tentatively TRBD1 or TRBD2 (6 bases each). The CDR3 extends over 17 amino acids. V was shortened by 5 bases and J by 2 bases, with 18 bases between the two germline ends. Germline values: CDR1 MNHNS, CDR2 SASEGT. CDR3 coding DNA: TGTGCCAGCAGTTTCCCGGGGGCAGATTATAACACCGGGGAGCTGTTTTTT. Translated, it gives CASSFPGADYNTGELFF.

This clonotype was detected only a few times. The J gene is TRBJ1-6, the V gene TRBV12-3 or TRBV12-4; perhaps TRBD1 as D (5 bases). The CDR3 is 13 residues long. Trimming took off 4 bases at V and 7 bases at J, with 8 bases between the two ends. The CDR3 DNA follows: TGTGCCAGCAGTTCGACAGACAATTCACCCCTCCACTTT. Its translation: CASSSTDNSPLHF.

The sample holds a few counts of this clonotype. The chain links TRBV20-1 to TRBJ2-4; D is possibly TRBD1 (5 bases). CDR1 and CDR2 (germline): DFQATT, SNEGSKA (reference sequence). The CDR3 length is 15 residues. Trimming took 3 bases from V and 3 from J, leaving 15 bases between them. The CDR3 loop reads CSASPSGLGKNIQYF. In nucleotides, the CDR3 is TGCAGTGCTAGTCCGTCAGGGTTAGGCAAAAACATTCAGTACTTC.

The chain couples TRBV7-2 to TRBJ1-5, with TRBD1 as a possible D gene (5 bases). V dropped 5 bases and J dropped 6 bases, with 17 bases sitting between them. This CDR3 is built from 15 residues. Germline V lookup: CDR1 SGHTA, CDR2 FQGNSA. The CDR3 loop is CASSQPSRGGQPQHF. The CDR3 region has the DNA TGTGCCAGCAGCCAGCCCTCGAGGGGAGGTCAGCCCCAGCATTTT.

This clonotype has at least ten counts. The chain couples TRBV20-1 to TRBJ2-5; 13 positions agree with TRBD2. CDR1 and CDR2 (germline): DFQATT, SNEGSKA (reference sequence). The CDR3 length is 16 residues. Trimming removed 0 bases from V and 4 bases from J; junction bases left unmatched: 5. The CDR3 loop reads CSARDWTSGGGETQYF. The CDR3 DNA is TGCAGTGCTAGAGATTGGACTAGCGGGGGAGGAGAGACCCAGTACTTC.

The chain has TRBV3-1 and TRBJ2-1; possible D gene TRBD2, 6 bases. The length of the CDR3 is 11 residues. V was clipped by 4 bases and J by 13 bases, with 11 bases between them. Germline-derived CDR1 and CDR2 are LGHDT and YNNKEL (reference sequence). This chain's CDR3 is CASSRRDSQFF. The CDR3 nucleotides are TGTGCCAGCAGCCGCCGGGACTCCCAGTTCTTC.

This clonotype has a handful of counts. The CDR3 nucleotides are TGCGCCAGCAGCTTGGCCGGGACAGGGACGAGTGGCTACACCTTC. It yields the protein CASSLAGTGTSGYTF. The chain carries TRBV5-1 and TRBJ1-2, with 9 nucleotides matching TRBD1. The germline V gene encodes CDR1 SGHRS and CDR2 YFSETQ. The CDR3 is 15 amino acids. Germline trimming cut 0 bases from V and 7 bases from J; bases unmatched to any gene: 7.

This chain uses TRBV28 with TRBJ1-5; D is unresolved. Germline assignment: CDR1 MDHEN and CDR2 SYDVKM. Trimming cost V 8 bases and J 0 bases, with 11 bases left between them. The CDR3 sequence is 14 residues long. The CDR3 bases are TGTGCCAGCGGACTCCTGAGTAGCAATCAGCCCCAGCATTTT. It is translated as CASGLLSSNQPQHF.

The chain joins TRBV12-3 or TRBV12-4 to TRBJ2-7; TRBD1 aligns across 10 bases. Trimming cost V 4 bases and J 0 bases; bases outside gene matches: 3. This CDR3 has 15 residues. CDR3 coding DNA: TGTGCCAGCAGTTCGGGACAGGGGATCTCCTACGAGCAGTACTTC. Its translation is CASSSGQGISYEQYF.

The CDR3 nucleotides are TGCGCCAGCAGCTTGGTCGACAGGGCTCAGCCCCAGCATTTT. It specifies CASSLVDRAQPQHF. The chain combines TRBV5-1 with TRBJ1-5; 7 bases fit TRBD1. Germline V gene sequence: CDR1 SGHRS, CDR2 YFSETQ. The CDR3 loop spans 14 amino acids. The junction had 3 bases not matched to a gene; V was cut back by 0 bases and J by 6 bases.

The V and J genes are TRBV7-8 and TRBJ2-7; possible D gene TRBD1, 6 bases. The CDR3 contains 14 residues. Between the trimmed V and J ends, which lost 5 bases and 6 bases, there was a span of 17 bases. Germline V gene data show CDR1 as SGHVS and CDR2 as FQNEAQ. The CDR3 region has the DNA TGTGCCAGCAGCGCCTTGCGACAGGATGCCGAGCAGTACTTC. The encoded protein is CASSALRQDAEQYF. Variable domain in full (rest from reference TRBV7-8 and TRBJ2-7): GAGVSQSPRYKVAKRGQDVALRCDPISGHVSLFWYQQALGQGPEFLTYFQNEAQLDKSGLPSDRFFAERPEGSVSTLKIQRTQQEDSAVYLCASSALRQDAEQYFGPGTRLTVT.

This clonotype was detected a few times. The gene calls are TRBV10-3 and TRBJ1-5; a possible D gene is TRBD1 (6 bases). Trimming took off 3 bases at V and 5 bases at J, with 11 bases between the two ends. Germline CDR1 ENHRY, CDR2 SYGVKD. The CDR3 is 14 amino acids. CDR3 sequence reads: CAISDPGEDQPQHF. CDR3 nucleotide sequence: TGTGCCATCAGTGATCCAGGGGAGGATCAGCCCCAGCATTTT.

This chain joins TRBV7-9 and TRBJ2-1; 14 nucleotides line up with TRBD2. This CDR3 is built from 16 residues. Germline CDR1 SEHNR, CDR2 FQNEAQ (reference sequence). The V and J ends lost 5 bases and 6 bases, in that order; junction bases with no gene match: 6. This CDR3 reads CASSTTGTSGGNEQFF. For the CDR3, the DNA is TGTGCCAGCAGCACTACTGGGACTAGCGGGGGCAATGAGCAGTTCTTC.

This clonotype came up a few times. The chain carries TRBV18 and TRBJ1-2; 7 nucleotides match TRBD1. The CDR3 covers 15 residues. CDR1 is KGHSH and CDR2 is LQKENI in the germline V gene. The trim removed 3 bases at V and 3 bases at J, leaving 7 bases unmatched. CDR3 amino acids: CASSPREGAYYGYTF. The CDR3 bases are TGTGCCAGCTCACCCCGGGAGGGGGCGTACTATGGCTACACCTTC.

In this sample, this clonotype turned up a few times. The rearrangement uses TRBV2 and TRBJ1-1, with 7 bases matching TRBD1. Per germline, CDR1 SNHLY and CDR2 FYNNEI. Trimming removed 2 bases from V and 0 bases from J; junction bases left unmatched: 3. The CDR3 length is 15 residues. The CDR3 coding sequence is TGTGCCAGCAGTGAAATAGGGGGCATGAACACTGAAGCTTTCTTT. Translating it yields CASSEIGGMNTEAFF.

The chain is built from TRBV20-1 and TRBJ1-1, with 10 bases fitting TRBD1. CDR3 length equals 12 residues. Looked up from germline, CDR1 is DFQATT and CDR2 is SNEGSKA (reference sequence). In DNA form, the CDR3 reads TGCAGCGCGGGGACAGGGGCCACTGAAGCTTTCTTT. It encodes CSAGTGATEAFF.